Following are 26 T cell receptor beta chains from one sample sequenced in a study of T cell responses to AZD1222 COVID-19 vaccine. Libraries were prepared by immunoSEQ multiplex PCR; TCRdb keeps only in-frame clonotypes and omits some of them. The sample lists about 120,000 clones, roughly 87% occurring once. Source: peripheral blood, taken on day 0 of AZD1222 vaccination. The receptors originated from an adult in good health.

The table lists this clone with a few counts. V usage is TRBV28 and J usage is TRBJ1-5; D gene unclear. CDR1 is MDHEN, CDR2 SYDVKM, per germline. The CDR3 totals 12 residues. With 6 bases removed from V and 6 bases from J, the gap between germline ends came to 9 bases. In DNA, the CDR3 is TGTGCCAGCAGCCTTGACATTCAGCCCCAGCATTTT. It codes for CASSLDIQPQHF. Full variable domain (rest looked up from reference TRBV28 and TRBJ1-5): DVKVTQSSRYLVKRTGEKVFLECVQDMDHENMFWYRQDPGLGLRLIYFSYDVKMKEKGDIPEGYSVSREKKERFSLILESASTNQTSMYLCASSLDIQPQHFGDGTRLSIL.

This sequence joins TRBV13 and TRBJ2-7; 10 bases are a match to TRBD2. This CDR3 is 16 amino acids long. Trimming cost V 2 bases and J 3 bases; bases outside gene matches: 7. In germline, CDR1 is PRHDT, CDR2 FYEKMQ (reference sequence). The CDR3 bases are TGTGCCAGCAGCTTATGGGTAGCGGGAGGAATCTACGAGCAGTACTTC. It is translated as CASSLWVAGGIYEQYF. Full variable domain (rest looked up from reference TRBV13 and TRBJ2-7): AAGVIQSPRHLIKEKRETATLKCYPIPRHDTVYWYQQGPGQDPQFLISFYEKMQSDKGSIPDRFSAQQFSDYHSELNMSSLELGDSALYFCASSLWVAGGIYEQYFGPGTRLTVT.

The chain joins TRBV10-2 to TRBJ1-2, with D possibly being TRBD1 (6 bases). There are 15 residues in the CDR3. CDR1 WSHSY and CDR2 SAAADI come from the germline V gene. V was cut by 3 bases and J by 2 bases, with 13 bases left in between. This chain's CDR3 is CASSDDGTLNYGYTF. The CDR3 nucleotides read TGCGCCAGCAGTGACGACGGGACACTCAACTATGGCTACACCTTC.

This chain links TRBV11-1 with TRBJ2-5; D tentatively reads TRBD1 or TRBD2 (5 bases each). CDR1 and CDR2 from the germline V gene are SGHAT and FQDESV (reference sequence). The ends were cut back, 5 bases at V and 5 bases at J, with 15 bases in the middle. There are 14 residues in the CDR3. Here the CDR3 reads CASSPGTAEETQYF. The CDR3 DNA reads TGTGCCAGCAGCCCCGGGACGGCGGAGGAGACCCAGTACTTC.

The V call is TRBV7-3, the J call TRBJ1-3; a possible D gene is TRBD1 (5 bases). The CDR3 loop spans 16 amino acids. V dropped 1 base and J dropped 2 bases, with 12 bases sitting between them. Germline V gene lookup returns CDR1 SGHTA and CDR2 FQGTGA. CDR3 nucleotides: TGTGCCAGCAGCTTAATGGGGCTTGAGGCTGGAAACACCATATATTTT. It codes for CASSLMGLEAGNTIYF.

In nucleotides, the CDR3 is TGTGCCAGTAGTAAGTTCAGCGGGCCGACTGAGCAGTTCTTC. It codes for CASSKFSGPTEQFF. The chain has TRBV19 and TRBJ2-1; a possible D gene is TRBD2 (6 bases). The CDR3 sequence is 14 residues long. Germline V gene sequence: CDR1 LNHDA, CDR2 SQIVND (reference sequence). Trimming shortened V by 4 bases and J by 9 bases, and 16 bases separated the two germline ends.

Only one count was recorded for this clone. V gene TRBV9 combines with J gene TRBJ1-2; D unresolved. CDR1 SGDLS and CDR2 YYNGEE come from the germline V gene. With 4 bases removed from V and 0 bases from J, the gap between germline ends came to 16 bases. This CDR3 is 16 amino acids long. The CDR3, as DNA: TGTGCCAGCAGCTCAACTCTACTTAAGACTAACTATGGCTACACCTTC. Translating gives CASSSTLLKTNYGYTF.

CDR3 sequence: CASRLNYNEQFF. The CDR3 DNA reads as TGTGCCAGCAGGCTGAATTACAATGAGCAGTTCTTC. This chain connects TRBV27 to TRBJ2-1; D is unresolved. V lost 6 bases to trimming and J lost 4 bases, with 7 bases between them. The CDR3 consists of 12 residues. Germline lookup yields CDR1 MNHEY and CDR2 SMNVEV (reference sequence).

The V and J genes are TRBV9 and TRBJ2-5; a possible D gene is TRBD1 (6 bases). The CDR3 is made up of 14 amino acids. Germline V gene lookup returns CDR1 SGDLS and CDR2 YYNGEE. The ends were cut back, 4 bases at V and 5 bases at J, with 15 bases in the middle. CDR3 in DNA: TGTGCCAGCAGCTCCCACCGGACAGCGGAGACCCAGTACTTC. Amino acid sequence: CASSSHRTAETQYF.

The chain joins TRBV10-3 to TRBJ1-2; 7 positions agree with TRBD1. Trimming cost V 10 bases and J 5 bases; bases outside gene matches: 7. This CDR3 is built from 12 residues. Per germline, CDR1 ENHRY and CDR2 SYGVKD. CDR3 sequence reads: CASGQASYGYTF. The DNA of the CDR3 is TGTGCCAGCGGACAGGCGAGTTATGGCTACACCTTC.

The chain recombines TRBV5-4 with TRBJ1-6; D perhaps matches TRBD1 (5 bases). V dropped 3 bases and J dropped 9 bases, with 16 bases sitting between them. There are 15 residues in the CDR3. The germline CDR1 and CDR2 sequences are SGHNT and YYREEE (reference sequence). CDR3 loop: CASSSGREQISPLHF. CDR3 bases: TGTGCCAGCAGCTCGGGCAGGGAGCAGATTTCACCCCTCCACTTT.

This chain connects TRBV24-1 to TRBJ2-7, with 8 bases identical to TRBD1. After removal of 4 bases from V and 4 bases from J, the junction contained 8 bases not matched to a gene. This CDR3 spans 15 amino acids. Per germline, CDR1 KGHDR and CDR2 SFDVKD. The CDR3 DNA follows: TGTGCCACCAGTGACCCCCGTCGACAGGGGTACGAGCAGTACTTC. This translates into CATSDPRRQGYEQYF.

V and J are TRBV30 and TRBJ1-5; tentatively, D is TRBD1 (5 bases). Germline V gene data show CDR1 as GTSNPN and CDR2 as SVGIG (reference sequence). The CDR3 spans 12 residues. The V and J ends lost 5 bases and 3 bases respectively, with 8 bases between them. CDR3: CAWDSFNQPQHF. Written as DNA, the CDR3 is TGTGCCTGGGACAGTTTCAATCAGCCCCAGCATTTT. The full variable domain, its missing parts supplied by reference TRBV30 and TRBJ1-5, is SQTIHQWPATLVQPVGSPLSLECTVEGTSNPNLYWYRQAAGRGLQLLFYSVGIGQISSEVPQNLSASRPQDRQFILSSKKLLLSDSGFYLCAWDSFNQPQHFGDGTRLSIL.

The J gene is TRBJ2-7, the V gene TRBV9; TRBD1 matches at 7 bases. Trimming at V came to 0 bases and at J to 2 bases, leaving 8 bases not matched to a gene. Germline CDR1 SGDLS, CDR2 YYNGEE. The CDR3 contains 16 residues. The CDR3 region is CASSVDGEGTAYEQYF. CDR3 coding DNA: TGTGCCAGCAGCGTAGACGGAGAAGGGACAGCCTACGAGCAGTACTTC.

This clone has only one observation. J is TRBJ2-7 and V is TRBV2; 7 bases fit TRBD2. The CDR3 totals 13 residues. Germline trimming cut 8 bases from V and 3 bases from J; bases unmatched to any gene: 7. In germline, CDR1 is SNHLY, CDR2 FYNNEI. CDR3 DNA sequence: TGTGCCAGCGAAGAAGCGGGATTCTACGAGCAGTACTTC. It specifies CASEEAGFYEQYF.

The chain joins TRBV6-6 to TRBJ1-1, with TRBD1 matching over 10 bases. Germline CDR1 and CDR2: MNHNY and SVGAGI (reference sequence). The V and J ends lost 11 bases and 7 bases, in that order; junction bases with no gene match: 10. The length of the CDR3 is 13 residues. Here the CDR3 DNA reads TGTGCCGTCGACCCGGACAGGGGGTATGAAGCTTTCTTT. Amino acid sequence: CAVDPDRGYEAFF.

This chain connects TRBV19 to TRBJ1-1; TRBD1 is a possible D gene (5 bases). The V and J ends lost 3 bases and 7 bases respectively, with 9 bases between them. Germline V lookup: CDR1 LNHDA, CDR2 SQIVND (reference sequence). This CDR3 has 12 residues. The CDR3 loop reads CASSIVGVEAFF. The CDR3 DNA is TGTGCCAGTAGTATCGTAGGGGTTGAAGCTTTCTTT.

The chain combines TRBV19 with TRBJ1-5; tentatively, D is TRBD1 (5 bases). From germline, CDR1 is LNHDA and CDR2 SQIVND (reference sequence). Trimming removed 7 bases from V and 4 bases from J, with 14 bases in between. The CDR3 is made up of 14 amino acids. CDR3 sequence (DNA): TGTGCCAGTACTCCAGGGACCAAGAATCAGCCCCAGCATTTT. Translation gives CASTPGTKNQPQHF.

The sample holds one count of this clone. V is TRBV11-2 and J is TRBJ2-6; 7 bases align to TRBD2. The CDR3 sequence is 17 residues long. CDR1 is SGHAT, CDR2 FQNNGV, per germline. Germline trimming cut 1 base from V and 2 bases from J; bases unmatched to any gene: 5. CDR3 protein: CASSLALRGAGANVLTF. In DNA form, the CDR3 reads TGTGCCAGCAGCTTAGCTCTTCGGGGGGCTGGGGCCAACGTCCTGACTTTC.

The chain links TRBV3-1 (or the pseudogene TRBV3-2) to TRBJ2-2, with D maybe TRBD1 (6 bases). V lost 7 bases to trimming and J lost 3 bases, with 12 bases between them. The length of the CDR3 is 14 residues. Germline V gene data show CDR1 as LGHDT and CDR2 as YNNKEL (reference sequence). The chain's CDR3 is CASNRAVDTGELFF. DNA of the CDR3: TGTGCCAGCAACAGGGCCGTCGACACCGGGGAGCTGTTTTTT.

The chain has TRBV30 and TRBJ1-5, with TRBD1 matching over 10 bases. CDR3 size: 14 residues. The V gene end was trimmed by 3 bases and the J gene end by 6 bases; junction bases not matched to a gene: 5. Germline V CDR1 and CDR2: GTSNPN, SVGIG (reference sequence). CDR3 protein: CAWRGQGIGQPQHF. The CDR3 nucleotides read TGTGCCTGGAGGGGACAGGGGATCGGTCAGCCCCAGCATTTT. Full variable domain (remainder filled in from reference TRBV30 and TRBJ1-5): SQTIHQWPATLVQPVGSPLSLECTVEGTSNPNLYWYRQAAGRGLQLLFYSVGIGQISSEVPQNLSASRPQDRQFILSSKKLLLSDSGFYLCAWRGQGIGQPQHFGDGTRLSIL.

The chain joins TRBV7-2 to TRBJ1-1; D gene unclear. V shed 6 bases and J shed 4 bases, with 15 bases lying between them. The germline gives CDR1 SGHTA, CDR2 FQGNSA. The CDR3 spans 14 residues. CDR3 loop: CASSEKGYGTEAFF. CDR3 DNA sequence: TGTGCCAGCAGTGAGAAAGGCTACGGCACTGAAGCTTTCTTT.

V is TRBV30 and J is TRBJ2-3, with D perhaps matching TRBD1 (5 bases). The CDR3 has 15 residues. Deletions cut 3 bases from V and 3 bases from J, with 16 bases between. CDR1 GTSNPN and CDR2 SVGIG come from the germline V gene (reference sequence). CDR3 coding DNA: TGTGCCTGGAGGGGGCAGGAACTTGGGACAGATACGCAGTATTTT. Its protein product is CAWRGQELGTDTQYF.

V gene TRBV29-1 combines with J gene TRBJ2-2; D unresolved. CDR3 length: 13 amino acids. Looked up from germline, CDR1 is SQVTM and CDR2 is ANQGSEA. V lost 6 bases and J 4 bases, leaving 12 bases between the germline ends. CDR3 DNA sequence: TGCAGCGTCCTGGACGGTACCACCGGGGAGCTGTTTTTT. This encodes CSVLDGTTGELFF.

V usage is TRBV27 and J usage is TRBJ1-5; the match to TRBD1 covers 8 bases. Trimming at V came to 5 bases and at J to 7 bases, leaving 10 bases not matched to a gene. Germline CDR1 MNHEY, CDR2 SMNVEV (reference sequence). CDR3 size: 15 residues. The CDR3 DNA is TGTGCCAGCAGTCGACAGGGGCGCGTCGGGCAGCCCCAGCATTTT. It is translated as CASSRQGRVGQPQHF.

V and J are TRBV10-3 and TRBJ2-7; TRBD2 is a possible D gene (5 bases). Germline CDR1 is ENHRY and CDR2 is SYGVKD. CDR3 length equals 16 residues. Trimming removed 0 bases from V and 0 bases from J, with 12 bases in between. The CDR3 sequence is CAISESIGGSSYEQYF. The DNA for the CDR3 is TGTGCCATCAGTGAGTCGATAGGTGGGAGCTCCTACGAGCAGTACTTC.